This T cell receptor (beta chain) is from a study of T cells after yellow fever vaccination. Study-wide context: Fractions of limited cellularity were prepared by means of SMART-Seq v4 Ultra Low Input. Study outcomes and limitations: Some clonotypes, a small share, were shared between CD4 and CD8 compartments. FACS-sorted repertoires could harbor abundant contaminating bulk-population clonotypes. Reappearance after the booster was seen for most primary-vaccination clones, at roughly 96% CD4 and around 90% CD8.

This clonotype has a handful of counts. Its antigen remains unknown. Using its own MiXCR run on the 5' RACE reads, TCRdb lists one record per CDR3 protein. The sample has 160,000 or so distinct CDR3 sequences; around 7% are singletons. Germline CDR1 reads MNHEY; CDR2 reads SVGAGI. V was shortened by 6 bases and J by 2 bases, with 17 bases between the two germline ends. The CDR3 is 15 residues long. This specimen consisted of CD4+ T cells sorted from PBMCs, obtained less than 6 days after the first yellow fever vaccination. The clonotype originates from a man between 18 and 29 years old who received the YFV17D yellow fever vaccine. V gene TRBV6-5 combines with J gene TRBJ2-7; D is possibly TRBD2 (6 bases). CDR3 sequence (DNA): TGTGCCAGCAGCTACCCGACCTCGGGGGCCTACGAGCAGTACTTC. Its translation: CASSYPTSGAYEQYF.